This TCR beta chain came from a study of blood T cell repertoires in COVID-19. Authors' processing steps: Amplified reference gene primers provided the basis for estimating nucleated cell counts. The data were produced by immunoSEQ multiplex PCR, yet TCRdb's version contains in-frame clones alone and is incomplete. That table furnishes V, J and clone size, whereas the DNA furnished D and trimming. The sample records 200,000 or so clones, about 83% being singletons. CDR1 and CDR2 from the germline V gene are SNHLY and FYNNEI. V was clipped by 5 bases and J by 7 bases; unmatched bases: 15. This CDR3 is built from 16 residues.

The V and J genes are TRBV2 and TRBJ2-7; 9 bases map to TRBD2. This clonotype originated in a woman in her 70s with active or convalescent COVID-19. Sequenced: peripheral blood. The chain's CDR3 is CASSTLAGGPRREQYF. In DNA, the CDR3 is TGTGCCAGCAGTACCTTGGCGGGAGGGCCGAGAAGGGAGCAGTACTTC.